This record concerns one T cell receptor beta chain sequence. The sample comes from a study of blood T cell repertoires in COVID-19. Trimming removed 3 bases at V and 5 bases at J, with 17 bases between. Germline CDR1 SGDLS, CDR2 YYNGEE. The CDR3 sequence is 16 residues long. Data came from immunoSEQ multiplex PCR; TCRdb stores just in-frame clones and leaves some out. The data contain 110,000 or so clones, roughly nine tenths of them singletons. This TCR derives from a human donor in a cohort sampled during active COVID-19. The sample comprised peripheral blood. The genes are TRBV9 and TRBJ1-4; TRBD1 is a possible D gene (5 bases). CDR3 nucleotides: TGTGCCAGCAGCGCTGGGGGGGGATTCCAAAATGAAAAACTGTTTTTT. Its protein product is CASSAGGGFQNEKLFF.